This is a list of T cell receptor beta chains from one sample in a study of cytomegalovirus exposure and HLA in healthy donors. The method was immunoSEQ multiplex PCR; TCRdb's version includes in-frame clones alone and lacks a portion of them. In the table there are 150,000 to 200,000 clones, about 82% of which are singletons. Sequencing was carried out using PBMCs. The receptors come from a man aged 18 to 29 in good health and CMV-seronegative. Each CDR3 is given with its conserved first and last residue.

J gene,V gene,CDR3 protein
TRBJ2-1,TRBV7-9,CASSLRDRGYGDEQFF
TRBJ2-1,TRBV28,CASSASGTHYNEQFF
TRBJ2-7,TRBV5-6,CASSLGRTYEQYF
TRBJ2-3,TRBV9,CASSGLLAGTSRSYTDTQYF
TRBJ1-5,TRBV30,CAWSAAGKGLDQPQHF
TRBJ1-5,TRBV10-3,CAISTGKAQPQHF
TRBJ2-5,TRBV5-4,CASSLTGGAGETQYF
TRBJ2-3,TRBV5-4,CASSPLATDTQYF
TRBJ1-1,TRBV18,CASSPDITGVTEAFF
TRBJ2-7,TRBV5-1,CASSLGGTAISYEQYF
TRBJ2-7,TRBV6-5,CAVLAGPYEQYF
TRBJ2-7,TRBV5-1,CASSPGLPSYEQYF
TRBJ1-3,TRBV11-3,CASSLFEGNTIYF
TRBJ2-7,TRBV27,CASSWTSGSSYEQYF
TRBJ2-6,TRBV7-6,CASSSTPPGSGANVLTF
TRBJ2-5,TRBV7-6,CASSLGPGFAETQYF
TRBJ2-7,TRBV4-2,CASSQGGQSYEQYF
TRBJ1-2,TRBV28,CASSSGGGLLGYTF
TRBJ2-3,TRBV30,CAWSAGTGWTDTQYF
TRBJ2-1,TRBV10-3,CAISERGAGNEQFF
TRBJ2-3,TRBV19,CASSPGHREVRGTDTQYF
TRBJ2-3,TRBV7-2,CASSFGGGLDTQYF
NA,TRBV7-3,CASSALPAVLGSYEQYF
TRBJ2-1,TRBV6-4,CASSDEARASQFF
TRBJ2-3,TRBV6-1,CASSERWPSGSGSTDTQYF
TRBJ2-5,TRBV6-7,CASTLRPGPGGETQYF
TRBJ2-6,TRBV29-1,CSVISTTDHSGANVLTF
TRBJ2-1,TRBV6-1,CASDRDWLQGEQFF
TRBJ2-2,TRBV6-4,CAVPTSGRGGELFF